This T cell receptor beta chain was found in a study of glioma-infiltrating T cells after dendritic cell vaccination. Looking at the study overall: Glioblastoma patients came from Phase I and II dendritic cell vaccination trials.

With regard to this clone: The antigen is unknown.

Regarding the study as a whole: Longer survival after dendritic cell vaccination followed higher pretreatment TIL content. Only a small number of patients had complete blood and tumor samples.

V lost 0 bases to trimming and J lost 3 bases; unmatched junction nucleotides: 12. Germline V gives CDR1 SGHTA, CDR2 FQGNSA. The CDR3 is 18 residues long. Noted time point: after dendritic cell vaccination, including at tumor progression/relapse. Blood PBMC samples: pre-vaccination, two weeks post third vaccination, and at tumor progression. Using immunoSEQ multiplex PCR, the repertoire was profiled, and TCRdb retains in-frame clones only, with some absent. The sample holds tens of thousands of clones, around 85% seen once. This chain joins TRBV7-2 and TRBJ2-7; 9 nucleotides match TRBD2. This clonotype was obtained from a human donor with glioblastoma. This specimen was blood, taken after dendritic cell vaccination. CDR3 nucleotides: TGTGCCAGCAGCTTAGCTGCGGGACTAGCAAGTCGCTACTACGAGCAGTACTTC. It codes for CASSLAAGLASRYYEQYF.